This T cell receptor beta chain was recorded in a study of blood T cell repertoires in COVID-19. Turning to the study itself: Specimens from acute and convalescent COVID-19 originated in the United States, Italy and Spain. The analysed material was cDNA or gDNA that came from T cells, B-cell-depleted T cells, or PBMCs.

This clone came up once. The assay was immunoSEQ multiplex PCR, and TCRdb's table has in-frame clones only and misses some. The data contain about 46,000 clones, around four fifths of them singletons. The CDR3 runs to 19 residues. Trimming cost V 8 bases and J 0 bases; bases outside gene matches: 10. The germline CDR1 and CDR2 sequences are SNHLY and FYNNEI. V is TRBV2 and J is TRBJ2-2, with 15 bases identical to TRBD2. Sequenced: peripheral blood. The clonotype was recovered from a woman older than 75 with acute or convalescent COVID-19. The CDR3 reads CASSIPGLAGGSNTGELFF. In DNA, the CDR3 is TGTGCCAGCTCAATACCGGGACTAGCGGGGGGTTCGAACACCGGGGAGCTGTTTTTT. The whole variable domain, filled in from reference TRBV2 and TRBJ2-2, reads EPEVTQTPSHQVTQMGQEVILRCVPISNHLYFYWYRQILGQKVEFLVSFYNNEISEKSEIFDDQFSVERPDGSNFTLKIRSTKLEDSAMYFCASSIPGLAGGSNTGELFFGEGSRLTVL.